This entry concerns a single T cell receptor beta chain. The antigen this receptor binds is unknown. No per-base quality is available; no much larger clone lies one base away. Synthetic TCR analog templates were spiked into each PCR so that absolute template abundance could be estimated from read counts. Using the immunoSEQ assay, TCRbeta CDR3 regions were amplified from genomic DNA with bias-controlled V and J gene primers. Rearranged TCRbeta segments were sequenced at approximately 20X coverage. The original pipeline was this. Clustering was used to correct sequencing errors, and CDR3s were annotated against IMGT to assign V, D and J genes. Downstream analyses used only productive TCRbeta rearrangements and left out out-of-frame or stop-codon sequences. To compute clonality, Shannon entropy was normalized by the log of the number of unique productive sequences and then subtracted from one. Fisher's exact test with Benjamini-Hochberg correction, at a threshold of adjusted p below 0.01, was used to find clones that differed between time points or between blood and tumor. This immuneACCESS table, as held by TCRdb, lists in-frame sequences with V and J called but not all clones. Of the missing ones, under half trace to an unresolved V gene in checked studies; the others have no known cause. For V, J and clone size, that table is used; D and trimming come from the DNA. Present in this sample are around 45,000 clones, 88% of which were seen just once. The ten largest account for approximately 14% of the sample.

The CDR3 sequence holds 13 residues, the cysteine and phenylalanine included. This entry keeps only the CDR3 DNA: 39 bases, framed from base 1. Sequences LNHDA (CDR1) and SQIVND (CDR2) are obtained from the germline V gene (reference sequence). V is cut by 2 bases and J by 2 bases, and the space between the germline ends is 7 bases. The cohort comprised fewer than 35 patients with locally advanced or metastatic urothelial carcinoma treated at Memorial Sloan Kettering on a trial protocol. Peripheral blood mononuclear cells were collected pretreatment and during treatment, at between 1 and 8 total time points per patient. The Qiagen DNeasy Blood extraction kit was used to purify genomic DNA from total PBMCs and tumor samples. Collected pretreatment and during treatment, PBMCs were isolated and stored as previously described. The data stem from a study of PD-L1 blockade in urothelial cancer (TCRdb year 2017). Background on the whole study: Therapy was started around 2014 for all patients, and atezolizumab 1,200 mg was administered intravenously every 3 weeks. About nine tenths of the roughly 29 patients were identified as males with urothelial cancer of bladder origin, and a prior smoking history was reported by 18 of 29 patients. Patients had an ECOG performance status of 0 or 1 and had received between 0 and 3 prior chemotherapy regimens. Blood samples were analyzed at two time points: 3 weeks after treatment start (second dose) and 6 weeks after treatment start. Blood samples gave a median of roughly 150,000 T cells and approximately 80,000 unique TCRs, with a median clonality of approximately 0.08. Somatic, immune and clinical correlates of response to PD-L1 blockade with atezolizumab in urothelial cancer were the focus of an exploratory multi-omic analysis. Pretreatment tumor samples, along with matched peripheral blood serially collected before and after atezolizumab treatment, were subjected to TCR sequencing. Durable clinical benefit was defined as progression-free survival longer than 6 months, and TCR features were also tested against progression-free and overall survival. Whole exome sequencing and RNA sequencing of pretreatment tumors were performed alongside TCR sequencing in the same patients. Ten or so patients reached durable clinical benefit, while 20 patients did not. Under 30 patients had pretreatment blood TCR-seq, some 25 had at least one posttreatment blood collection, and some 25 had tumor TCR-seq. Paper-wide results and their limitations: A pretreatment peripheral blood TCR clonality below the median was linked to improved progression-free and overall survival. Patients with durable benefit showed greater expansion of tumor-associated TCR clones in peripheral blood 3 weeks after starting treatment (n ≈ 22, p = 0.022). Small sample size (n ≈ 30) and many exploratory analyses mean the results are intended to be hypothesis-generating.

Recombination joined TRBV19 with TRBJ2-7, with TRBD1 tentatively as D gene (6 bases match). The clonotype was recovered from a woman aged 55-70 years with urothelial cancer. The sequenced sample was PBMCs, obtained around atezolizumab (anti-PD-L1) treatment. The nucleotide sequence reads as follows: TGTGCCAGTAGTATAAACAGGGCCTACGAGCAGTACTTC. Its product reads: CASSINRAYEQYF. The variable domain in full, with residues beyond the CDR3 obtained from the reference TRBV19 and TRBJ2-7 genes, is DGGITQSPKYLFRKEGQNVTLSCEQNLNHDAMYWYRQDPGQGLRLIYYSQIVNDFQKGDIAEGYSVSREKKESFPLTVTSAQKNPTAFYLCASSINRAYEQYFGPGTRLTVT.